This T cell receptor beta chain originates from a study of Ad26.COV2.S vaccination and SARS-CoV-2 variants. Study results and limitations: It was found that vaccine and placebo recipients had similar non-spike TCR breadth.

To note about this clone: No antigen is known for it.

Assay used: immunoSEQ multiplex PCR; TCRdb lists only in-frame clones, some missing. The sample includes fewer than 800,000 clones, roughly 90% of them seen just once. Treatment of the sample: 15 to 20 received Ad26.COV2.S at low or high dose, single or two shots; several received placebo; per-sample allocation not given. On day 63 after the first injection, vaccine and placebo recipients gave samples. Vaccine was an Ad26 vector expressing Wuhan-strain SARS-CoV-2 spike. V was shortened by 5 bases and J by 0 bases, with 5 bases between the two germline ends. CDR3 length: 12 amino acids. Per germline, CDR1 SGHTA and CDR2 FQGNSA.

The sample here was peripheral blood, taken in a trial of Ad26.COV2.S vaccine versus placebo. This receptor was taken from a person aged 18 to 65 who received the Ad26.COV2.S COVID-19 vaccine or a placebo. This rearrangement joins TRBV7-2 to TRBJ2-7; D ambiguous. This CDR3 reads CASSPPSYEQYF. CDR3 coding DNA: TGTGCCAGCAGCCCACCCTCCTACGAGCAGTACTTC.